The 3 T cell receptor beta chains below come from one sample, sequenced in a study of control samples from healthy donors and cancer patients. The method was immunoSEQ multiplex PCR; TCRdb's version includes in-frame clones alone and lacks a portion of them. The table has approximately 90,000 clones, approximately 86% seen once. The sequenced sample consisted of blood. These receptors were taken from a man aged 30-40 years in good health.

The chain combines TRBV27 with TRBJ1-1, with D possibly matching TRBD1 (5 bases). This CDR3 comprises 14 residues. The germline CDR1 and CDR2 sequences are MNHEY and SMNVEV (reference sequence). Trimming pared 3 bases from V and 4 bases from J, leaving 12 bases between. The CDR3 loop is CASSLSQGGTEAFF. CDR3 coding DNA: TGTGCCAGCAGTTTGTCGCAGGGAGGCACTGAAGCTTTCTTT.

The chain recombines TRBV11-3 with TRBJ2-2, with 8 positions matching TRBD1. Germline V CDR1 and CDR2: SGHNT, YENEEA. CDR3 length equals 14 residues. The ends lost 1 base at V and 7 bases at J; junction bases unmatched: 2. DNA for the CDR3: TGTGCCAGCAGCTTAGTTACAGGGGGCGGGGAGCTGTTTTTT. Its protein product is CASSLVTGGGELFF.

The chain uses TRBV28 and TRBJ1-6; D not resolved. This CDR3 has 13 amino acids. The germline gives CDR1 MDHEN, CDR2 SYDVKM. Trimming removed 6 bases at V and 7 bases at J, with 10 bases between. As DNA, the CDR3 is TGTGCCAGCAGCCCTCGGTGGAATTCACCCCTCCACTTT. This codes for CASSPRWNSPLHF. Based on the CDR3 plus reference TRBV28 and TRBJ1-6, the full variable domain is DVKVTQSSRYLVKRTGEKVFLECVQDMDHENMFWYRQDPGLGLRLIYFSYDVKMKEKGDIPEGYSVSREKKERFSLILESASTNQTSMYLCASSPRWNSPLHFGNGTRLTVT.